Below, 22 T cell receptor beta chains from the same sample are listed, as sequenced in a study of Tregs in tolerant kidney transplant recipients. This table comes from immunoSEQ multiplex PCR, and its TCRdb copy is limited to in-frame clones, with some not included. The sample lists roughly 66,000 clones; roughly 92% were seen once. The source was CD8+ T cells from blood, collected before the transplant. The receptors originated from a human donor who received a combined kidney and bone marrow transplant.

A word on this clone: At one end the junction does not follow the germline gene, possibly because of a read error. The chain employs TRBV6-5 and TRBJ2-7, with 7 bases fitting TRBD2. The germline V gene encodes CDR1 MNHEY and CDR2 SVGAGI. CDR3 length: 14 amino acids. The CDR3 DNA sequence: TGTGCCACCAGTAAGGAAGCGGGGCCCTACGAGCAGTACTTC. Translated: CATSKEAGPYEQYF.

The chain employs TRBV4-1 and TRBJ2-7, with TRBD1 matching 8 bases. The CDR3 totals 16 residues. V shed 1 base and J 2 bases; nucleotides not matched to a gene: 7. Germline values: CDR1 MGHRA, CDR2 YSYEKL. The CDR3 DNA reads TGCGCCAGCAGCCAAGGGACAGGGTATCTTGCCTACGAGCAGTACTTC. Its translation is CASSQGTGYLAYEQYF.

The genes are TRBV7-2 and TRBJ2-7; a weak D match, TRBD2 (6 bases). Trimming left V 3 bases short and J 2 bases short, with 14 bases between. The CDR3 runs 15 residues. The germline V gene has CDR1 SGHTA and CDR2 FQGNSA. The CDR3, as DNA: TGTGCCAGCAGCTTGGAGGGAATGCCCCCCTACGAGCAGTACTTC. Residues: CASSLEGMPPYEQYF.

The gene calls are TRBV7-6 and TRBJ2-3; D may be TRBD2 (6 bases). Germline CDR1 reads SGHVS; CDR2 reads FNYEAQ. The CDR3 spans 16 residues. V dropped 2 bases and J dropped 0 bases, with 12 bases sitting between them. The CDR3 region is CASSLSGGTSTDTQYF. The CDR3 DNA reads TGTGCCAGCAGCTTAAGTGGAGGGACTAGCACAGATACGCAGTATTTT.

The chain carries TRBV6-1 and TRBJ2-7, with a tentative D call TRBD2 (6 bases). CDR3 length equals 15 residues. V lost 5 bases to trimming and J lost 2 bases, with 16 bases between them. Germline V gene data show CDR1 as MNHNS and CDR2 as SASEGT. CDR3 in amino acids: CASSSIAGYTYEQYF. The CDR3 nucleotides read TGTGCCAGCAGTTCTATCGCGGGGTATACCTACGAGCAGTACTTC.

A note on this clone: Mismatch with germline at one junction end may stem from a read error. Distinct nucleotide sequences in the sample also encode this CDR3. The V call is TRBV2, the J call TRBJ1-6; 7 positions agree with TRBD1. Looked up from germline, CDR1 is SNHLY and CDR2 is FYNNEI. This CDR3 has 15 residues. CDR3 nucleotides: TGTGCCAGCAGCGACCGGGACAGTAATAATTCCCCCCTCCACTTT. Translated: CASSDRDSNNSPLHF.

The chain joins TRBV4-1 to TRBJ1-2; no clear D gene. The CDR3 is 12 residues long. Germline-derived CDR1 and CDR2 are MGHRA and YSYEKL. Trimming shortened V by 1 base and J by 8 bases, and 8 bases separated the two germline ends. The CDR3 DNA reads TGCGCCAGCAGCCAAGCTCCGGGAGGCTACACCTTC. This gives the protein CASSQAPGGYTF.

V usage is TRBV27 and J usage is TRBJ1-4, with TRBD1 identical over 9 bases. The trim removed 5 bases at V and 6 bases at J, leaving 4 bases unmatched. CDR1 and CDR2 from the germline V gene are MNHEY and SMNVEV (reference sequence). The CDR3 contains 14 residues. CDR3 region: CASSKTGGHEKLFF. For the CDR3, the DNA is TGTGCCAGCAGTAAGACAGGGGGGCATGAAAAACTGTTTTTT.

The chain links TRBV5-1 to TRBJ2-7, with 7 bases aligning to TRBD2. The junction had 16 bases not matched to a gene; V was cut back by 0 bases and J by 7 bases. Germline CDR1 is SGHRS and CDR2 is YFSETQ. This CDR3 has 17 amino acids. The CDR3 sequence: CASSLGYNSGLLREQYF. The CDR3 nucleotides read TGCGCCAGCAGCTTGGGCTACAATTCGGGACTACTTAGGGAGCAGTACTTC. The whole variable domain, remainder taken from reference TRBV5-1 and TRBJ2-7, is KAGVTQTPRYLIKTRGQQVTLSCSPISGHRSVSWYQQTPGQGLQFLFEYFSETQRNKGNFPGRFSGRQFSNSRSEMNVSTLELGDSALYLCASSLGYNSGLLREQYFGPGTRLTVT.

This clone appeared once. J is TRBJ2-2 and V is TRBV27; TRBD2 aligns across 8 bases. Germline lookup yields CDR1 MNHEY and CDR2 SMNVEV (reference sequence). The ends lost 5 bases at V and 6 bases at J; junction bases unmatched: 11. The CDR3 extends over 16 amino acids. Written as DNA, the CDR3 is TGTGCCAGCAGTCCCTCGGGAGGGGGTCCGCCCGGGGAGCTGTTTTTT. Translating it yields CASSPSGGGPPGELFF.

In nucleotides, the CDR3 is TGTGCCATCAGTGGGACTAGCGGGAGGCAAGAGACCCAGTACTTC. This encodes CAISGTSGRQETQYF. The rearrangement links TRBV10-3 to TRBJ2-5; 14 nucleotides line up with TRBD2. CDR1 ENHRY and CDR2 SYGVKD come from the germline V gene. The CDR3 runs to 15 residues. With 4 bases clipped from V and 2 bases from J, the junction kept 0 bases outside the gene matches.

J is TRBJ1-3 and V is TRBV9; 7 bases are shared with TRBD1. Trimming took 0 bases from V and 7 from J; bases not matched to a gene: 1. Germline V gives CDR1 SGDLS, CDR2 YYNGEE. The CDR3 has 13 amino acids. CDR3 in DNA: TGTGCCAGCAGCGTAGGACAGGGCAACACCATATATTTT. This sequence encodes CASSVGQGNTIYF.

In DNA, the CDR3 is TGTGCCAGCAGCTCCCACGAGGGTCTCTCCTACGAGCAGTACTTC. It codes for CASSSHEGLSYEQYF. This rearrangement joins TRBV9 to TRBJ2-7; perhaps TRBD2 as D (5 bases). There are 15 residues in the CDR3. V lost 4 bases to trimming and J lost 0 bases, with 14 bases between them. Germline lookup yields CDR1 SGDLS and CDR2 YYNGEE.

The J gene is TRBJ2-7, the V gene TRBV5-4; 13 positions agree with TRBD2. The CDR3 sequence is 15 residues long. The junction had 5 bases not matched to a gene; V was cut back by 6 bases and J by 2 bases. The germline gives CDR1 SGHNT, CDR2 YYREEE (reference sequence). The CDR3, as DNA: TGTGCCAGCAACGGGGGACTAGCGGGACCCTACGAGCAGTACTTC. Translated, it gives CASNGGLAGPYEQYF.

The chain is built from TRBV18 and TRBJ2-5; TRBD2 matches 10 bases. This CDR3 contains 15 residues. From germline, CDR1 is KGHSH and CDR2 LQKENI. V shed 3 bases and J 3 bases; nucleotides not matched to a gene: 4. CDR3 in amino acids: CASSPGLAVKETQYF. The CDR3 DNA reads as TGTGCCAGCTCACCCGGACTAGCGGTAAAAGAGACCCAGTACTTC.

The CDR3 here is CASSQNTDTQYF. The CDR3 DNA follows: TGTGCCAGCAGCCAAAACACAGATACGCAGTATTTT. The V gene is TRBV5-6, the J gene TRBJ2-3, with D uncertain. The V end was cut by 4 bases, the J end by 2 bases, with 5 bases between. Germline CDR1 is SGHDT and CDR2 is YYEEEE. The length of the CDR3 is 12 residues.

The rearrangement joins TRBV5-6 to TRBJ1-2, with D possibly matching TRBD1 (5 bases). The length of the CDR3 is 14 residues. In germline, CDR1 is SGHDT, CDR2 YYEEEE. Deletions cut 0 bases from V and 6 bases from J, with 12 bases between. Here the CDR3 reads CASSLAGGGDGYTF. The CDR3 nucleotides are TGTGCCAGCAGCTTGGCAGGTGGGGGGGATGGCTACACCTTC.

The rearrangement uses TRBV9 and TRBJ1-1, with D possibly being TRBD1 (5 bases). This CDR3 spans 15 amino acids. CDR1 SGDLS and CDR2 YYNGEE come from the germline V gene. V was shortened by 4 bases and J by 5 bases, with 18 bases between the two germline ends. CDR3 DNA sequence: TGTGCCAGCAGCCCACCTACCAGGGCTGGGACTGAAGCTTTCTTT. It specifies CASSPPTRAGTEAFF.

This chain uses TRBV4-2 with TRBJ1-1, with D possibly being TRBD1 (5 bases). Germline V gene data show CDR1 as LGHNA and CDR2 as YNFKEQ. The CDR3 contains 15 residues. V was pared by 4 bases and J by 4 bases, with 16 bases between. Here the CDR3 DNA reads TGTGCCAGCAGCCTGACCTTAAGGGGTTTCACTGAAGCTTTCTTT. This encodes CASSLTLRGFTEAFF.

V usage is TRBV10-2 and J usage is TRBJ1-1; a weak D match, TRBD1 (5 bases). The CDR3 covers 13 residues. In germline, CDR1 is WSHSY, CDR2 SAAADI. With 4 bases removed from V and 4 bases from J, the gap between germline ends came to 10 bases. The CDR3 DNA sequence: TGCGCCAGCAGTGTAGGGGTGTCCACTGAAGCTTTCTTT. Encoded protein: CASSVGVSTEAFF.

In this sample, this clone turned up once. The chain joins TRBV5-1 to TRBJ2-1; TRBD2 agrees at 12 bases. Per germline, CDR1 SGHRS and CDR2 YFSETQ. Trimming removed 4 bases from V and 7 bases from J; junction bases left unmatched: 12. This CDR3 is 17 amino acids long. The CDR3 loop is CASSAQGWTSGVNEQFF. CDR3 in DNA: TGCGCCAGCAGCGCCCAGGGTTGGACTAGCGGGGTAAATGAGCAGTTCTTC.

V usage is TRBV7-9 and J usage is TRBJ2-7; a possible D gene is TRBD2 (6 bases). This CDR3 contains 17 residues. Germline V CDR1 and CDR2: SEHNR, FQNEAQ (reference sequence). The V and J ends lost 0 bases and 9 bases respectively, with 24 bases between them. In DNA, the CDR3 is TGTGCCAGCAGCTTAGCGTCTGGCGGGGCCGTTTCGTTTTGGCAGTACTTC. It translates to CASSLASGGAVSFWQYF.